The 26 T cell receptor beta chains below were found in one sample sequenced in a study of beta chain features in type 1 diabetes. Notes on the study in general: Among all four CD4+ subsets, Type 1 diabetes patients had TCRB CDR3s that were moderately but significantly shorter.

For these receptors, no antigen is known. Sequencing targeted expressed TCRB transcripts, as all isolated RNA had been reverse transcribed. The data were produced by immunoSEQ multiplex PCR, yet TCRdb's version contains in-frame clones alone and is incomplete. The sample lists roughly 160,000 clones; less than 9.5% were seen once. Input material: central memory CD4+ T cells from blood. These receptors were taken from a woman aged 40 to 50 with type 1 diabetes.

J is TRBJ2-5 and V is TRBV7-2; TRBD1 matches 8 bases. CDR3 length equals 15 residues. Losses at the gene ends were 6 bases for V and 5 bases for J; bases not matched to a gene: 11. Germline CDR1 SGHTA, CDR2 FQGNSA. CDR3 residues: CASRGPGQARETQYF. DNA for the CDR3: TGTGCCAGCAGGGGGCCGGGACAGGCGCGGGAGACCCAGTACTTC.

The CDR3 reads CASSVAPTGTNEQFF. The CDR3 DNA sequence: TGTGCCAGCAGCGTAGCCCCGACAGGGACAAATGAGCAGTTCTTC. The rearrangement uses TRBV9 and TRBJ2-1; 7 nucleotides align to TRBD1. The CDR3 runs 15 residues. The ends lost 0 bases at V and 7 bases at J; junction bases unmatched: 7. Germline V lookup: CDR1 SGDLS, CDR2 YYNGEE.

The chain is built from TRBV18 and TRBJ2-7; 7 bases are shared with TRBD1. The germline V gene encodes CDR1 KGHSH and CDR2 LQKENI. Trimming cost V 1 base and J 0 bases; bases outside gene matches: 3. The CDR3 is made up of 15 amino acids. CDR3 sequence reads: CASSPQGAFSYEQYF. The DNA for the CDR3 is TGTGCCAGCTCACCACAGGGGGCTTTCTCCTACGAGCAGTACTTC.

DNA for the CDR3: TGTGCCAGCAGCGGACAGGTGTACTCTGGAAACACCATATATTTT. This sequence encodes CASSGQVYSGNTIYF. The chain employs TRBV9 and TRBJ1-3; possible D gene TRBD1, 6 bases. V was cut by 3 bases and J by 0 bases, with 10 bases left in between. In germline, CDR1 is SGDLS, CDR2 YYNGEE. CDR3 length: 15 amino acids.

This clone was detected only a few times. The V and J genes are TRBV7-2 and TRBJ1-4; D is undetermined. The CDR3 loop spans 14 amino acids. V was shortened by 1 base and J by 6 bases, with 9 bases between the two germline ends. Germline V CDR1 and CDR2: SGHTA, FQGNSA. The CDR3 loop reads CASSLGRSYEKLFF. The CDR3 DNA sequence: TGTGCCAGCAGCTTAGGAAGGAGCTATGAAAAACTGTTTTTT.

In its sample, this clone was seen a few times. The chain has TRBV9 and TRBJ1-6; no definite D call. V was pared by 4 bases and J by 9 bases, with 11 bases between. Germline V gives CDR1 SGDLS, CDR2 YYNGEE. The CDR3 contains 13 residues. The CDR3 DNA reads TGTGCCAGCAGCACCCAGTCGGGTTCACCCCTCCACTTT. The encoded protein is CASSTQSGSPLHF.

This clone was seen at least ten times. This chain uses TRBV27 with TRBJ2-1; 10 bases line up with TRBD2. Germline CDR1 is MNHEY and CDR2 is SMNVEV (reference sequence). This CDR3 has 16 residues. The junction had 6 bases not matched to a gene; V was cut back by 3 bases and J by 4 bases. The CDR3 bases are TGTGCCAGCAGTTTCTTTAGCGGGGGGCTGTACAATGAGCAGTTCTTC. Its protein product is CASSFFSGGLYNEQFF.

V is TRBV28 and J is TRBJ2-1; 10 nucleotides agree with TRBD1. CDR3 size: 15 residues. CDR1 and CDR2 (germline): MDHEN, SYDVKM. The trim removed 2 bases at V and 9 bases at J, leaving 7 bases unmatched. The CDR3 DNA reads as TGTGCCAGCAGTTTAGGCGGGACAGGGGCTCGTGAGCAGTTCTTC. Amino acid sequence: CASSLGGTGAREQFF.

In DNA form, the CDR3 reads TGTGCCACCAGCAGAGATCCAACTAGACTAGCGGGAGGGTCCTACAATGAGCAGTTCTTC. Translated: CATSRDPTRLAGGSYNEQFF. The chain carries TRBV15 and TRBJ2-1, with 14 bases that match TRBD2. The germline V gene has CDR1 LNHNV and CDR2 YYDKDF (reference sequence). The CDR3 contains 20 residues. Germline trimming cut 0 bases from V and 1 base from J; bases unmatched to any gene: 8.

With respect to this clone: This specimen includes other DNA sequences encoding the same CDR3. The chain recombines TRBV6-5 with TRBJ2-3, with 9 bases identical to TRBD1. This CDR3 contains 15 residues. The V segment lost 6 bases and the J segment 2 bases; nucleotides outside the gene matches: 6. CDR1 and CDR2 (germline): MNHEY, SVGAGI. CDR3 region: CASSRTGANTDTQYF. As DNA, the CDR3 is TGTGCCAGCAGCAGGACAGGGGCGAACACAGATACGCAGTATTTT.

The rearrangement joins TRBV7-3 to TRBJ2-6; D possibly corresponds to TRBD2 (5 bases). The V gene lost 4 bases and the J gene lost 1 base, with 11 bases spanning the gap. This CDR3 has 16 amino acids. Germline V gene lookup returns CDR1 SGHTA and CDR2 FQGTGA. The CDR3 spells CASSSGGLSGANVLTF. The CDR3 DNA follows: TGTGCCAGCAGCTCCGGCGGGTTATCTGGGGCCAACGTCCTGACTTTC.

The chain joins TRBV29-1 to TRBJ1-1; D gene ambiguous. Germline V gives CDR1 SQVTM, CDR2 ANQGSEA. The CDR3 is made up of 15 amino acids. Trimming cost V 1 base and J 4 bases, with 16 bases left between them. Here the CDR3 reads CSVEAPRVRGTEAFF. The CDR3 DNA reads as TGCAGCGTTGAAGCGCCCCGCGTTCGAGGCACTGAAGCTTTCTTT.

This clone occurred a few times. The CDR3 here is CASSPWTGGTGELFF. CDR3 nucleotide sequence: TGTGCCAGCAGTCCGTGGACAGGGGGCACCGGGGAGCTGTTTTTT. This sequence joins TRBV2 and TRBJ2-2; 10 positions match TRBD1. Trimming at V came to 5 bases and at J to 4 bases, leaving 4 bases not matched to a gene. Germline V gene sequence: CDR1 SNHLY, CDR2 FYNNEI. The CDR3 covers 15 residues.

There are a few counts of this clone. The chain couples TRBV2 to TRBJ1-2, with unresolved D. CDR1 is SNHLY, CDR2 FYNNEI, per germline. The CDR3 runs to 13 residues. Trimming shortened V by 4 bases and J by 0 bases, and 6 bases separated the two germline ends. The CDR3 reads CASSVQTNYGYTF. CDR3 sequence (DNA): TGTGCCAGCAGTGTACAGACTAACTATGGCTACACCTTC.

The V and J genes are TRBV14 and TRBJ2-5; 7 bases fit TRBD2. Germline loops: CDR1 SGHDN, CDR2 FVKESK. The ends lost 5 bases at V and 11 bases at J; junction bases unmatched: 14. This CDR3 region has 14 residues. CDR3 protein: CASSSSSGGLGQYF. The CDR3, as DNA: TGTGCCAGCAGCTCCTCTAGCGGAGGCTTGGGGCAGTACTTC.

In its sample, this clone was seen a few times. The J gene is TRBJ2-1, the V gene TRBV11-1; TRBD1 matches 10 bases. This CDR3 spans 15 amino acids. V shed 5 bases, J shed 2 bases, and the junction held 3 bases outside the gene matches. Germline CDR1 reads SGHAT; CDR2 reads FQDESV (reference sequence). The CDR3 DNA reads TGTGCCAGCAGCGACGGGACAGGGGCCTACAATGAGCAGTTCTTC. It yields the protein CASSDGTGAYNEQFF.

The chain couples TRBV7-8 to TRBJ2-7; D ambiguous. V lost 4 bases, J lost 5 bases, and 12 bases lay in between. The CDR3 contains 13 residues. Germline loops: CDR1 SGHVS, CDR2 FQNEAQ. CDR3: CASSSRFVHEQYF. DNA for the CDR3: TGTGCCAGCAGCTCGCGGTTCGTCCACGAGCAGTACTTC.

CDR3 nucleotides: TGTGCCACCCTAGACCAGGGGAGTCAAGAGACCCAGTACTTC. This sequence encodes CATLDQGSQETQYF. The chain carries TRBV6-5 and TRBJ2-5; perhaps TRBD1 as D (6 bases). Germline CDR1 reads MNHEY; CDR2 reads SVGAGI. V lost 10 bases, J lost 2 bases, and 17 bases lay in between. The CDR3 runs 14 residues.

The chain is built from TRBV30 and TRBJ1-4; D gene ambiguous. In germline, CDR1 is GTSNPN, CDR2 SVGIG (reference sequence). The CDR3 contains 11 residues. V lost 3 bases and J 8 bases, leaving 7 bases between the germline ends. In DNA form, the CDR3 reads TGTGCCTGGAGCGCGAAGGAAAAACTGTTTTTT. It is translated as CAWSAKEKLFF.

This clone has more than one count but fewer than ten. Other DNA sequences of this sample code for an identical CDR3. The chain couples TRBV7-9 to TRBJ1-2, with 8 bases matching TRBD1. The junction had 4 bases not matched to a gene; V was cut back by 5 bases and J by 5 bases. Germline CDR1 SEHNR, CDR2 FQNEAQ (reference sequence). The CDR3 covers 13 residues. CDR3 amino acids: CASSPGQGYGYTF. The DNA of the CDR3 is TGTGCCAGCAGCCCAGGACAGGGTTATGGCTACACCTTC.

This clone occurred a few times. The chain uses TRBV11-1 and TRBJ1-1; a possible D gene is TRBD1 (5 bases). Germline V gene sequence: CDR1 SGHAT, CDR2 FQDESV (reference sequence). The CDR3 totals 14 residues. Trimming removed 5 bases from V and 7 bases from J, with 17 bases in between. CDR3 sequence (DNA): TGTGCCAGCAGCCGTGGGGAGGGGCGGGGTGAAGCTTTCTTT. This gives the protein CASSRGEGRGEAFF.

There are a few counts of this clone. The chain uses TRBV7-2 and TRBJ1-5, with 10 bases matching TRBD1. This CDR3 has 16 amino acids. Germline lookup yields CDR1 SGHTA and CDR2 FQGNSA. With 6 bases clipped from V and 2 bases from J, the junction kept 7 bases outside the gene matches. CDR3 in DNA: TGTGCCAGCAGAGCGACAGGGGGCACGGGCAATCAGCCCCAGCATTTT. Translated, it gives CASRATGGTGNQPQHF.

V is TRBV5-1 and J is TRBJ2-3, with 10 bases that match TRBD2. CDR1 and CDR2 from the germline V gene are SGHRS and YFSETQ. Trimming cost V 2 bases and J 3 bases; bases outside gene matches: 9. The CDR3 runs 17 residues. For the CDR3, the DNA is TGCGCCAGCAGCTTTAATCTAGCGGGAGTCAGGACAGATACGCAGTATTTT. This codes for CASSFNLAGVRTDTQYF.

This clone was seen only a few times. Other nucleotide sequences in the sample specify the same CDR3. The chain is built from TRBV11-3 and TRBJ2-3; D not certain. Trimming took 1 base from V and 0 from J, leaving 5 bases between them. The CDR3 is made up of 14 amino acids. Germline-derived CDR1 and CDR2 are SGHNT and YENEEA. The CDR3, as DNA: TGTGCCAGCAGCTTAGGTGGCAGCACAGATACGCAGTATTTT. This translates into CASSLGGSTDTQYF.

The gene calls are TRBV29-1 and TRBJ2-7; D is undetermined. Germline V gene data show CDR1 as SQVTM and CDR2 as ANQGSEA. The CDR3 loop spans 12 amino acids. Between the trimmed V and J ends, which lost 4 bases and 5 bases, there was a span of 12 bases. The CDR3 loop reads CSVGAGLNEQYF. DNA for the CDR3: TGCAGCGTTGGAGCAGGTCTCAACGAGCAGTACTTC.

The table lists this clone with a few counts. The chain is built from TRBV6-6 and TRBJ2-1; D is possibly TRBD1 (6 bases). Trimming took off 8 bases at V and 4 bases at J, with 12 bases between the two ends. Germline-derived CDR1 and CDR2 are MNHNY and SVGAGI (reference sequence). CDR3 size: 13 residues. CDR3 region: CASQQGSYNEQFF. CDR3 nucleotide sequence: TGTGCCAGCCAACAGGGCTCGTACAATGAGCAGTTCTTC.